These T cell receptor beta chains were read from a single sample in a study of T cells in Graves' hyperthyroidism and ophthalmopathy. MiXCR, run by TCRdb on the multiplex PCR reads, gives a single entry per CDR3 protein. The table has about 400,000 distinct CDR3 sequences, roughly 15% seen once. The source material was blood. The receptors derive from a woman in her fifties or sixties with Graves' ophthalmopathy. Each CDR3 is given with its conserved first and last residue. A D gene is named only where the DNA matches it firmly. The listing skips clone size in some rows; elsewhere it reads once, few, many or a size class.

d_call	clone_size	v_call	j_call	cdr3_nt	cdr3_aa
NA	many	TRBV28	TRBJ2-5	TGTGCCAGCAGCCTTGGGGGGGGCTGGGAGACCCAGTACTTC	CASSLGGGWETQYF
NA	NA	TRBV27	TRBJ2-3	TGTGCCAGCAGTTCCCCTGTGGGGGCCCGTACAGATACGCAGTATTTT	CASSSPVGARTDTQYF
NA	many	TRBV7-3	TRBJ2-3	TGTGCCAGCAGCTCCGGGGCCCCGGCAGATACGCAGTATTTT	CASSSGAPADTQYF
TRBD2	few	TRBV27	TRBJ2-3	TGTGCCAGCAGGCTAAGGGCGGGAGGCACAGATACGCAGTATTTT	CASRLRAGGTDTQYF
TRBD2	many	TRBV20-1	TRBJ2-1	TGCAGTGCTAGGGTCCCGGAAGGGACTAGCTACAATGAGCAGTTCTTC	CSARVPEGTSYNEQFF
NA	many	TRBV10-3	TRBJ2-7	TGTGCCATCAGTGAGATAGGGACAACCTACGAGCAGTACTTC	CAISEIGTTYEQYF
NA	NA	TRBV10-3	TRBJ2-1	TGTGCCATCAGTGAATTAAATGAGCAGTTCTTC	CAISELNEQFF
NA	many	TRBV3-1	TRBJ1-2	TGTGCCAGCAGCCAAGTTTCGGGGCAAGGCTACACCTTC	CASSQVSGQGYTF
NA	many	TRBV30	TRBJ1-4	TGTGCCTGGAGTGTCGGGGGAACTAATGAAAAACTGTTTTTT	CAWSVGGTNEKLFF
TRBD2	few	TRBV29-1	TRBJ2-1	TGCAGCGTTGGCGATAGCGGGAGCTCTTTCGGGCAGTTCTTC	CSVGDSGSSFGQFF
NA	few	TRBV12-3/TRBV12-4	TRBJ2-3	TGTGCCAGCAGTTTCTACTCGATCACAGATACGCAGTATTTT	CASSFYSITDTQYF
TRBD2	many	TRBV2	TRBJ2-3	TGTGCCAGCAGTGAAAGAGCGGGAGGGCCGTATTTT	CASSERAGGPYF
NA	many	TRBV20-1	TRBJ1-2	TGCAGTGCTAGCGCCAAGGGTGGCTACACCTTC	CSASAKGGYTF
NA	NA	TRBV4-1	TRBJ2-5	TGCGCCAGCAGCCAAGGCTCGGGGATGGGCCAAGAGACCCAGTACTTC	CASSQGSGMGQETQYF
NA	many	TRBV3-1	TRBJ2-1	TGTGCCAGCAGCCAAGCCCAGCTGGGGGCCCGGAGGGCTGAGCAGTTCTTC	CASSQAQLGARRAEQFF
NA	once	TRBV12-3/TRBV12-4	TRBJ2-3	TGTGCCAGCAGTCCGAGCGCGGCGGAGTTAGATACGCAGTATTTT	CASSPSAAELDTQYF
TRBD2	many	TRBV28	TRBJ2-7	TGTGCCAGCAGTTTTGACCGGGGAGGACTAGCCTACGAGCAGTACTTC	CASSFDRGGLAYEQYF
NA	NA	TRBV3-1	TRBJ1-3	TGTGCCAGCACCCTGGGTGGACAGCCTGGAAACACCATATATTTT	CASTLGGQPGNTIYF
TRBD2	few	TRBV7-3	TRBJ2-6	TGTGCCAGCAGCTTAGACGCTGGGGGGGGCTCTGGGGCCAACGTCCTGACTTTC	CASSLDAGGGSGANVLTF
NA	few	TRBV28	TRBJ1-1	TGTGCCAGCACATGGACGACAGGGAACACTGAAGCTTTCTTT	CASTWTTGNTEAFF
TRBD1	NA	TRBV9	TRBJ2-7	TGTGCCAGCAGCGTAGCTTGGGGACAGACGGAGCAGTACTTC	CASSVAWGQTEQYF
TRBD1	many	TRBV20-1	TRBJ1-3	TGCAGTGCTAGGGAAACAGGGGGCCTGAGAAACACCATATATTTT	CSARETGGLRNTIYF
TRBD2	few	TRBV6-5	TRBJ2-7	TGTGCCCTGGAGGGACTAGACTACGAGCAGTACTTC	CALEGLDYEQYF
NA	few	TRBV19	TRBJ2-7	TGTGCCAGTAGTATAGTTGGATCCCCCGAGCAGTACTTC	CASSIVGSPEQYF
TRBD1	NA	TRBV7-2	TRBJ1-2	TGTGCCAGCAGACCCGGGACAGGGTATTTCCTTGGCTACACCTTC	CASRPGTGYFLGYTF
NA	NA	TRBV6-1	TRBJ2-4	TGTGCCAGCACCCTCACTAACATTCAGTACTTC	CASTLTNIQYF
NA	NA	TRBV6-1	TRBJ2-5	TGTGCCAGCAGCCGCAGGGGTGGGGAGGAGATCCAGTACTTC	CASSRRGGEEIQYF
TRBD2	many	TRBV29-1	TRBJ2-3	TGCAGCTCTGGGGGGACTAGCGGGACGGTTCGAGATACGCAGTATTTT	CSSGGTSGTVRDTQYF
TRBD1	many	TRBV5-1	TRBJ1-5	TGCGCCAGCAGCCCCGGGACAGGTGCCAATCAGCCCCAGCATTTT	CASSPGTGANQPQHF
TRBD1	many	TRBV28	TRBJ1-2	TGTGCCAGCAGACATAACAGGGGCGGCTACACCTTC	CASRHNRGGYTF
NA	few	TRBV4-1	TRBJ1-6	TGCGCCAGCAGCCAAGGGCGGAACGATAATTCACCCCTCCACTTT	CASSQGRNDNSPLHF
NA	NA	TRBV28	TRBJ2-7	TGTGCCAGCAGTCGGACAGCTGCCTACGAGCAGTACTTC	CASSRTAAYEQYF
NA	few	TRBV4-1	TRBJ2-7	TGCGCCAGCAGCCAAGTACTCAGGGACGAGCAGTACTTC	CASSQVLRDEQYF
NA	many	TRBV10-1	TRBJ2-1	TGCGCCAGCAGTGAAGACCCGAGCATTGAGCAGTTCTTC	CASSEDPSIEQFF
NA	many	TRBV2	TRBJ2-7	TGTGCCAGCAGGGGGCCCGTCTACGAGCAGTACTTC	CASRGPVYEQYF
NA	few	TRBV24-1	TRBJ2-5	TGTGCCACCAGTGATTTGTTCCAGGGGAGGGAGACCCAGTACTTC	CATSDLFQGRETQYF
NA	many	TRBV11-2	TRBJ2-3	TGTGCCAGCAGCTTAGAAAGGGGGACAGATACGCAGTATTTT	CASSLERGTDTQYF
TRBD1	many	TRBV30	TRBJ1-2	TGTGCCTGGGACAGGGACGGCTACACCTTC	CAWDRDGYTF
NA	NA	TRBV11-1	TRBJ2-1	TGTGCCAGCAGCTTGGAGCTAACTCCCCCGAATGGGCAGTTCTTC	CASSLELTPPNGQFF
NA	many	TRBV9	TRBJ2-2	TGTGCCAGCACTCCCCGGGGGAACACCGGGGAGCTGTTTTTT	CASTPRGNTGELFF
TRBD1	many	TRBV6-4	TRBJ2-3	TGTGCCAGCAGTGACTCCTCCGACAGGGTCACAGATACGCAGTATTTT	CASSDSSDRVTDTQYF
NA	many	TRBV5-1	TRBJ2-3	TGCGCCAGCAGCTTGGGCGACAGTCCCCATACAGATACGCAGTATTTT	CASSLGDSPHTDTQYF
NA	NA	TRBV20-1	TRBJ1-2	TGCAGTGCTACCCCTGCAGAAGACTATGGCTACACCTTC	CSATPAEDYGYTF
NA	few	TRBV6-2/TRBV6-3	TRBJ2-1	TGTGCCAGCAGACCGGACCCCCGCAATGAGCAGTTCTTC	CASRPDPRNEQFF
TRBD1	few	TRBV19	TRBJ2-3	TGTGCCAGCGGAACAGGGGGTTGGACAGATACGCAGTATTTT	CASGTGGWTDTQYF
NA	few	TRBV24-1	TRBJ2-3	TGTGCCACCAGTGTAGGACTCCTGGGAGATACGCAGTATTTT	CATSVGLLGDTQYF
NA	NA	TRBV6-5	TRBJ2-7	TGTGCCAGCAGTTACTCGGAGTCCTACGAGCAGTACTTC	CASSYSESYEQYF
TRBD2	NA	TRBV4-2	TRBJ2-3	TGTGCCAGCAGTCAACTAGCGGGAGGAACCACAGATACGCAGTATTTT	CASSQLAGGTTDTQYF
NA	many	TRBV7-3	TRBJ2-3	TGTGCCAGCAGCCCCACTGGTGCCACAGATACGCAGTATTTT	CASSPTGATDTQYF
TRBD2	NA	TRBV10-1	TRBJ2-3	TGCGCCAGCAGTGCGCGGGAGGCCAATGCGCAGTATTTT	CASSAREANAQYF
NA	many	TRBV10-3	TRBJ1-5	TGTGCCATCAGCGAAGGGTGGGCAAATCAGCCCCAGCATTTT	CAISEGWANQPQHF
TRBD1	NA	TRBV5-1	TRBJ1-2	TGCGCCAGCAGCTCCGGGACAGGGAACACCTTC	CASSSGTGNTF
NA	few	TRBV28	TRBJ2-7	TGTGCCAGCAGAAAACAGGGGGAGGGCGAGCAGTACTTC	CASRKQGEGEQYF
NA	many	TRBV28	TRBJ2-1	TGTGCCAGCAGTTTTCTACTAGGGTCCTACAATGAGCAGTTCTTC	CASSFLLGSYNEQFF